This is a list of T cell receptor beta chains from one sample in a study of technical replicates of blood from four donors. The protocol was immunoSEQ multiplex PCR, while the TCRdb copy is restricted to in-frame clones and leaves out a portion. The sample consists of tens of thousands of clones, approximately 94% of them appearing once. The specimen sequenced was T cells isolated from PBMCs. These receptors were obtained from a human donor in good health. Both conserved end residues are part of each CDR3. Each record gives: J gene, clone size, D gene, V gene, CDR3 protein, CDR3 DNA. D genes are given only for firm matches. Expanded clones are given a class, and other clones once, few, many or no size at all.

TRBJ1-2,-,-,TRBV10-3,CAISFDSYGYTF,TGTGCCATCAGTTTCGACTCTTATGGCTACACCTTC
TRBJ2-1,-,-,TRBV4-1,CASSQLWDTSYNEQFF,TGCGCCAGCAGCCAATTGTGGGACACTTCCTACAATGAGCAGTTCTTC
TRBJ1-1,once,-,TRBV10-1,CASRDSPNTEAFF,TGCGCCAGCAGGGACAGCCCGAACACTGAAGCTTTCTTT
TRBJ2-7,-,TRBD2,TRBV6-6,CASSYSGSGGEQYF,TGTGCCAGCAGTTACTCGGGTAGCGGGGGCGAGCAGTACTTC
TRBJ1-1,-,-,TRBV27,CASSSMGGPTEAFF,TGTGCCAGCAGTTCCATGGGGGGGCCCACTGAAGCTTTCTTT
TRBJ2-1,-,-,TRBV7-6,CASSLTGFPYNEQFF,TGTGCCAGCAGCCTAACAGGGTTTCCCTACAATGAGCAGTTCTTC
TRBJ2-1,-,TRBD2,TRBV5-4,CASSYSGSTYNEQFF,TGTGCCAGCAGCTACAGCGGGAGTACCTACAATGAGCAGTTCTTC
TRBJ1-1,-,-,TRBV19,CASSIYAVRGNTEAFF,TGTGCCAGTAGTATATACGCAGTCCGTGGGAACACTGAAGCTTTCTTT
TRBJ2-3,-,TRBD2,TRBV7-9,CASSLAQASGHTDTQYF,TGTGCCAGCAGCTTAGCGCAGGCTAGCGGGCACACAGATACGCAGTATTTT
TRBJ2-4,once,-,TRBV10-3,CAISEVTTQNIQYF,TGTGCCATCAGTGAGGTGACTACTCAAAACATTCAGTACTTC
TRBJ2-7,-,TRBD1,TRBV28,CASSYPGQTYEQYF,TGTGCCAGCAGTTACCCGGGACAGACCTACGAGCAGTACTTC
TRBJ2-7,-,-,TRBV7-6,CASSLDVSYYEQYF,TGTGCCAGCAGCTTAGATGTCAGTTACTACGAGCAGTACTTC
TRBJ2-5,-,TRBD1,TRBV29-1,CSVDGQGTGWETQYF,TGCAGTGTTGACGGACAGGGGACCGGGTGGGAGACCCAGTACTTC
TRBJ1-1,-,-,TRBV2,CASSLVRGPGTEAFF,TGTGCCAGCAGCTTAGTCAGGGGCCCTGGGACTGAAGCTTTCTTT
TRBJ1-5,-,-,TRBV30,CAWSVQTDQPQHF,TGTGCCTGGAGTGTACAGACAGATCAGCCCCAGCATTTT